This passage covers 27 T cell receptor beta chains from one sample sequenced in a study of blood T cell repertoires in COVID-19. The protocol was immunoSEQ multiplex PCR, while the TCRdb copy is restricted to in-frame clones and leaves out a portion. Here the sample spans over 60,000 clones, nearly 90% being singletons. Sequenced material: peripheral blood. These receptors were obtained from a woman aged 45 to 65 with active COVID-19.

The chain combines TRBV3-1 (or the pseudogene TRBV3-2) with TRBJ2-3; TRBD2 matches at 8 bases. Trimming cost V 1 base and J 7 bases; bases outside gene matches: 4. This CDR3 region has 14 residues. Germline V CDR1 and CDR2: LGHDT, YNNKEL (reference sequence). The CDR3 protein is CASSQGSGSNTQYF. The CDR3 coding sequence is TGTGCCAGCAGCCAAGGAAGCGGGAGTAATACGCAGTATTTT.

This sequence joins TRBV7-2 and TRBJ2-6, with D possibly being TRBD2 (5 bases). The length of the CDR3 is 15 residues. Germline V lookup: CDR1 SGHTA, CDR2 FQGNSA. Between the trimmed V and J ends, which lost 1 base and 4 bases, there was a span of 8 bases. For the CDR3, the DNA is TGTGCCAGCAGCTTAGGAGGGATAGGGGCCAACGTCCTGACTTTC. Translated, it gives CASSLGGIGANVLTF.

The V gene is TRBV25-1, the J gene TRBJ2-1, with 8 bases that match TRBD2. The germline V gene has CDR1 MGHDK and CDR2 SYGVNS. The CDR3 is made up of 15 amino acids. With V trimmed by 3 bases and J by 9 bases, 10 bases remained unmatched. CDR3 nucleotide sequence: TGTGCCAGCAGTGAGGAGCCAGCGGGAGTGGGTGAGCAGTTCTTC. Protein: CASSEEPAGVGEQFF.

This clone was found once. In DNA, the CDR3 is TGTGCCAGCAGCACTGGGACTAGCGGGAGAACAGAGACCCAGTACTTC. The encoded protein is CASSTGTSGRTETQYF. This chain links TRBV9 with TRBJ2-5; 14 positions match TRBD2. V lost 4 bases, J lost 4 bases, and 6 bases stayed unmatched. This CDR3 contains 16 residues. Germline V gives CDR1 SGDLS, CDR2 YYNGEE. The complete variable domain, with remaining parts taken from reference TRBV9 and TRBJ2-5, reads DSGVTQTPKHLITATGQRVTLRCSPRSGDLSVYWYQQSLDQGLQFLIQYYNGEERAKGNILERFSAQQFPDLHSELNLSSLELGDSALYFCASSTGTSGRTETQYFGPGTRLLVL.

DNA for the CDR3: TGTGCCAGCAACTATGAGGGCAATCAGCCCCAGCATTTT. Translation gives CASNYEGNQPQHF. This chain joins TRBV6-5 and TRBJ1-5; unclear D gene. The germline CDR1 and CDR2 sequences are MNHEY and SVGAGI. This CDR3 is 13 amino acids long. Trimming took off 7 bases at V and 2 bases at J, with 9 bases between the two ends.

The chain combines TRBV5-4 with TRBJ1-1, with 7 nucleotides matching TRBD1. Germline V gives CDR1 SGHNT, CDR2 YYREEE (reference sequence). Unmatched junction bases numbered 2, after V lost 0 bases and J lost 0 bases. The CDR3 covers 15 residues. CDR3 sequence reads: CASSLGTGMNTEAFF. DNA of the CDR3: TGTGCCAGCAGCTTGGGGACAGGCATGAACACTGAAGCTTTCTTT.

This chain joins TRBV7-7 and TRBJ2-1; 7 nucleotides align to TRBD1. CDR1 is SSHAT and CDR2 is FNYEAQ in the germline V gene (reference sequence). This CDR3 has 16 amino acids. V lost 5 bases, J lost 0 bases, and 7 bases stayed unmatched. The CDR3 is CASSEEGGNSYNEQFF. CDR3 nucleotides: TGTGCCAGCAGCGAAGAAGGGGGCAACTCCTACAATGAGCAGTTCTTC.

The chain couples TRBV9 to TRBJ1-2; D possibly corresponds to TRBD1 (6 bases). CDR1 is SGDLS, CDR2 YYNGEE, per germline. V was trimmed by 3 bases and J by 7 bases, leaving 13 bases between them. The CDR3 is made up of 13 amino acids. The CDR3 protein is CASSDWRGGGYTF. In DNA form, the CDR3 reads TGTGCCAGCAGCGATTGGAGGGGGGGTGGCTACACCTTC.

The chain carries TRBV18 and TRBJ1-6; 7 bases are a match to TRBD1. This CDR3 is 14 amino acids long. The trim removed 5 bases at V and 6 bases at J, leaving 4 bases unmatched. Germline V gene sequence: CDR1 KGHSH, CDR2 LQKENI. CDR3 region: CASSTGQFNSPLHF. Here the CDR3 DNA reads TGTGCCAGCTCAACGGGACAGTTTAATTCACCCCTCCACTTT.

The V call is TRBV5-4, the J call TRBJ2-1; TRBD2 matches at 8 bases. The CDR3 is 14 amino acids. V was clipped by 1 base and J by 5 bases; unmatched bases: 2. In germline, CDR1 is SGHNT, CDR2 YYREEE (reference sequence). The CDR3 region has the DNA TGTGCCAGCAGCTTGCGGGGGGGGCACAATGAGCAGTTCTTC. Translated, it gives CASSLRGGHNEQFF. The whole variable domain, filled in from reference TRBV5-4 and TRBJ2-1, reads ETGVTQSPTHLIKTRGQQVTLRCSSQSGHNTVSWYQQALGQGPQFIFQYYREEENGRGNFPPRFSGLQFPNYSSELNVNALELDDSALYLCASSLRGGHNEQFFGPGTRLTVL.

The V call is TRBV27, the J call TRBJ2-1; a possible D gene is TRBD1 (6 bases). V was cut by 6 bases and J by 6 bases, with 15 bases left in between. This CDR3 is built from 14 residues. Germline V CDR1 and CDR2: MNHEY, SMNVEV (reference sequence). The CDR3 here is CASRGGQWSNEQFF. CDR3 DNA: TGTGCCAGCAGAGGTGGACAGTGGTCCAATGAGCAGTTCTTC.

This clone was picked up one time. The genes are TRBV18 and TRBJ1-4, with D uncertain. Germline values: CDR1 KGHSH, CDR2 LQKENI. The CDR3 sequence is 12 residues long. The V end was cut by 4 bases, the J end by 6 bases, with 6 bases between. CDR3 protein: CASSHRDEKLFF. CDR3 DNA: TGTGCCAGCTCACACAGAGATGAAAAACTGTTTTTT.

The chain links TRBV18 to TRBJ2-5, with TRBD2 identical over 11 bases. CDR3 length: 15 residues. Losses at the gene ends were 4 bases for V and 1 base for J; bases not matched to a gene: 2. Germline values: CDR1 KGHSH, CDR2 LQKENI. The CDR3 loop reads CASSRLAGPQETQYF. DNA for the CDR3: TGTGCCAGCTCACGACTAGCGGGGCCCCAAGAGACCCAGTACTTC.

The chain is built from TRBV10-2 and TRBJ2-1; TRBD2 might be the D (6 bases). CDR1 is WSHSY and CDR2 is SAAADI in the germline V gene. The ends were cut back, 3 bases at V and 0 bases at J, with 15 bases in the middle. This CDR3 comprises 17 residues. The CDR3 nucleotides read TGCGCCAGCAGTGACAGCGGGCTGTTGATCTCCTACAATGAGCAGTTCTTC. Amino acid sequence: CASSDSGLLISYNEQFF.

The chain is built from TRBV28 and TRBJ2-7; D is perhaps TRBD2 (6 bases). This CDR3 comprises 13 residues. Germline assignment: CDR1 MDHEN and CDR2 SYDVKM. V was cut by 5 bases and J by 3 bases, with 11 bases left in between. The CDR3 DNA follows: TGTGCCAGCAGTACCGGGACTTTCTACGAGCAGTACTTC. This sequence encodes CASSTGTFYEQYF.

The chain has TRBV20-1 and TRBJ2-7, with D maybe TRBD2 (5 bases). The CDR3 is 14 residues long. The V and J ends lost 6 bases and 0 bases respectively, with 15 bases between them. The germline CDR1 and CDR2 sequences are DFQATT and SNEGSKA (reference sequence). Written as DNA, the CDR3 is TGCAGTGCCAGTCTAGCATCTAGCTCCTACGAGCAGTACTTC. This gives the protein CSASLASSSYEQYF.

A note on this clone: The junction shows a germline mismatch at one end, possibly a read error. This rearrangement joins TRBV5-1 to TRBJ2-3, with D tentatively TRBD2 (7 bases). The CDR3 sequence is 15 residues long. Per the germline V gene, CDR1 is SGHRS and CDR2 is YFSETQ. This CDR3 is CARSWGAGDTDTQYF. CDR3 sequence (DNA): TGCGCCCGCAGCTGGGGGGCGGGGGACACAGATACGCAGTATTTT.

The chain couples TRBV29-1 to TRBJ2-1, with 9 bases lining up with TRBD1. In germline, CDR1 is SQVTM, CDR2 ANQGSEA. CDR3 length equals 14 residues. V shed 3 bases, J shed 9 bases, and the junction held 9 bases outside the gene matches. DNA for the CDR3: TGCAGCGTTGAGTTGAGTACAGGGGGCAGTGAGCAGTTCTTC. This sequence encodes CSVELSTGGSEQFF.

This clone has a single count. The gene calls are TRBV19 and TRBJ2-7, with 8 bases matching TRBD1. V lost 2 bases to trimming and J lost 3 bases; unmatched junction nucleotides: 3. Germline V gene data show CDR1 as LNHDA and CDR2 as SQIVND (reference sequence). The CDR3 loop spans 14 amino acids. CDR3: CASSIRGTGYEQYF. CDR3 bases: TGTGCCAGTAGTATACGGGGGACAGGCTACGAGCAGTACTTC.

CDR3 sequence: CASHTTSGSYEQYF. As DNA, the CDR3 is TGTGCCAGCCACACGACTAGCGGGAGTTACGAGCAGTACTTC. The chain couples TRBV6-5 to TRBJ2-7, with TRBD2 matching over 12 bases. The ends lost 8 bases at V and 4 bases at J; junction bases unmatched: 6. CDR3 length: 14 residues. Per germline, CDR1 MNHEY and CDR2 SVGAGI.

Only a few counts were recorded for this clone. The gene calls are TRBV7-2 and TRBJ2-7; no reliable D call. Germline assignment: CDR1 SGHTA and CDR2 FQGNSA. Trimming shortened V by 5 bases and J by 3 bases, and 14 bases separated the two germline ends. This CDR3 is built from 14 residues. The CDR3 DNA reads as TGTGCCAGCAGCCCCGCGCCTAGTCGCTACGAGCAGTACTTC. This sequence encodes CASSPAPSRYEQYF.

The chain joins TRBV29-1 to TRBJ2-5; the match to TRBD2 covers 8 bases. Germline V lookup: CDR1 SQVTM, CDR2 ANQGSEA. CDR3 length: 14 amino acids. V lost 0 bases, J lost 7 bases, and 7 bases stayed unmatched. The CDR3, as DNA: TGCAGCGTTGAAGATCTGGGGGCGGGAGGGACCCAGTACTTC. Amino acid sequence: CSVEDLGAGGTQYF.

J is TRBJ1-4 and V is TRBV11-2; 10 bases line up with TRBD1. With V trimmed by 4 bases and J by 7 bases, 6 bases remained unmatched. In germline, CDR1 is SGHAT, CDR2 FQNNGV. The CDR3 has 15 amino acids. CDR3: CASSSLRTGGEKLFF. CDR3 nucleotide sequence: TGTGCCAGCAGCTCCCTCAGGACAGGGGGTGAAAAACTGTTTTTT.

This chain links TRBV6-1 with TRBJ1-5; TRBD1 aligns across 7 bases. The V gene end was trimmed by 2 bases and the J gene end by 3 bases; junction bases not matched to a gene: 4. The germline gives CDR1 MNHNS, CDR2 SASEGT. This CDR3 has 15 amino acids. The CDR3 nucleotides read TGTGCCAGCAGTGAAAACAGGGGCGTCAATCAGCCCCAGCATTTT. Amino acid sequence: CASSENRGVNQPQHF.

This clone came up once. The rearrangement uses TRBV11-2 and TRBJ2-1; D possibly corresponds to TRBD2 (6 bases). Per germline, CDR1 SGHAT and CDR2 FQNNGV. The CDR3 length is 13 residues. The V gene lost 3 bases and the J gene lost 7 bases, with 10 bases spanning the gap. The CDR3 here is CASSFTGVNEQFF. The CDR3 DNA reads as TGTGCCAGCAGCTTTACGGGAGTAAATGAGCAGTTCTTC.

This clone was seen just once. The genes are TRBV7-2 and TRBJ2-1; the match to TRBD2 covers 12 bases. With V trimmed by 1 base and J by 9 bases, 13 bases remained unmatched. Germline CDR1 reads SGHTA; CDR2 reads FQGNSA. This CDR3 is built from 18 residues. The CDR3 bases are TGTGCCAGCAGCTTAGGTCAGACTAGCGGGGGATTTGTAAGTGAGCAGTTCTTC. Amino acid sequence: CASSLGQTSGGFVSEQFF.

DNA for the CDR3: TGTGCCACCAGTGATTTTTCCGGGACAGGGGTCTACAATGAGCAGTTCTTC. It translates to CATSDFSGTGVYNEQFF. This chain links TRBV24-1 with TRBJ2-1, with 10 bases aligning to TRBD1. Germline assignment: CDR1 KGHDR and CDR2 SFDVKD. With V trimmed by 1 base and J by 3 bases, 5 bases remained unmatched. This CDR3 is 17 amino acids long.